This T cell receptor beta chain was observed in a study of blood T cell repertoires in COVID-19. Study overall: Specimens from acute and convalescent COVID-19 originated in the United States, Italy and Spain. PBMCs, B-cell-depleted T cells, or T cells provided the cDNA or gDNA that made up the material.

The CDR3 length is 14 residues. The germline CDR1 and CDR2 sequences are MDHEN and SYDVKM. Trimming removed 6 bases from V and 4 bases from J; junction bases left unmatched: 7. Participant-reported clinical history was the basis for cohort assignment. The method was immunoSEQ multiplex PCR; TCRdb's version includes in-frame clones alone and lacks a portion of them. This table holds approximately 210,000 clones, approximately 80% found once. This chain links TRBV28 with TRBJ2-3; TRBD1 agrees at 7 bases. The source of this sequence is a man aged 30-40 years with acute COVID-19. The source material was PBMCs or T cells enriched from blood (not recorded which). CDR3 coding DNA: TGTGCCAGCAGAGAACCCACAGGGGCAGATACGCAGTATTTT. Protein product: CASREPTGADTQYF.